A single sample is the source of the 14 T cell receptor beta chains below, sequenced in a study of shared clonotypes between healthy human individuals. Naive CD8 cells were CD45RO-negative, positively selected for CCR7, excluding terminally differentiated effector memory CD45RA+ cells. Profiled with immunoSEQ multiplex PCR; TCRdb holds only in-frame clones, not every one. This table holds about 680,000 clones, about 90% found once. Source material: naive CD8+ T cells sorted from blood. The receptor source for this set is a man aged 25 to 40 in good health.

The chain recombines TRBV27 with TRBJ1-2, with D unclear. Germline CDR1 and CDR2: MNHEY and SMNVEV (reference sequence). This CDR3 comprises 12 residues. Trimming shortened V by 0 bases and J by 5 bases, and 4 bases separated the two germline ends. The CDR3 protein is CASSLSRYGYTF. The CDR3 region has the DNA TGTGCCAGCAGTTTATCAAGGTATGGCTACACCTTC.

The gene calls are TRBV11-2 and TRBJ1-4; D call uncertain. Germline V gives CDR1 SGHAT, CDR2 FQNNGV. The length of the CDR3 is 17 residues. Trimming removed 0 bases from V and 7 bases from J, with 18 bases in between. Written as DNA, the CDR3 is TGTGCCAGCAGCTTAGACCAGGACGAGGCAGGAGCTGAAAAACTGTTTTTT. Translating gives CASSLDQDEAGAEKLFF.

V gene TRBV4-1 combines with J gene TRBJ2-1, with 8 bases identical to TRBD1. Looked up from germline, CDR1 is MGHRA and CDR2 is YSYEKL. This CDR3 comprises 15 residues. The trim removed 5 bases at V and 4 bases at J, leaving 7 bases unmatched. For the CDR3, the DNA is TGCGCCAGCAGCACACCGGGACAGGAGTACAATGAGCAGTTCTTC. Translating it yields CASSTPGQEYNEQFF.

CDR3 sequence: CASSLSRAASGNTIYF. In DNA form, the CDR3 reads TGTGCCAGCAGTTTATCCCGGGCCGCCTCTGGAAACACCATATATTTT. The chain combines TRBV6-5 with TRBJ1-3, with D unresolved. This CDR3 has 16 amino acids. Trimming left V 4 bases short and J 0 bases short, with 13 bases between. Germline V lookup: CDR1 MNHEY, CDR2 SVGAGI.

J is TRBJ1-1 and V is TRBV28; TRBD1 agrees at 8 bases. The CDR3 length is 13 residues. The V and J ends lost 4 bases and 6 bases, in that order; junction bases with no gene match: 4. The V gene's germline CDR1 is MDHEN and CDR2 SYDVKM. In nucleotides, the CDR3 is TGTGCCAGCAGTTCCAGGGGGCTTGCTGAAGCTTTCTTT. This sequence encodes CASSSRGLAEAFF.

The chain is built from TRBV6-5 and TRBJ2-7; D perhaps matches TRBD1 (6 bases). The germline V and J ends were trimmed by 2 bases and 3 bases, with 17 bases remaining between them. This CDR3 spans 16 amino acids. Germline V lookup: CDR1 MNHEY, CDR2 SVGAGI. The CDR3: CASSYGAGVTFYEQYF. In nucleotides, the CDR3 is TGTGCCAGCAGTTACGGGGCAGGGGTGACTTTCTACGAGCAGTACTTC.

V and J are TRBV4-3 and TRBJ1-1; perhaps TRBD1 as D (6 bases). Trimming took 3 bases from V and 3 from J, leaving 11 bases between them. Looked up from germline, CDR1 is LGHNA and CDR2 is YSLEER. The CDR3 covers 14 residues. Here the CDR3 reads CASSQIQGYTEAFF. For the CDR3, the DNA is TGCGCCAGCAGCCAGATACAGGGTTACACTGAAGCTTTCTTT.

The chain's CDR3 is CASSSGGLAGVEGTGELFF. In DNA, the CDR3 is TGTGCCAGCAGTTCGGGCGGACTAGCGGGAGTTGAGGGCACCGGGGAGCTGTTTTTT. The chain recombines TRBV27 with TRBJ2-2; 13 positions agree with TRBD2. The V segment lost 4 bases and the J segment 4 bases; nucleotides outside the gene matches: 12. The CDR3 has 19 amino acids. CDR1 is MNHEY, CDR2 SMNVEV, per germline (reference sequence).

This rearrangement joins TRBV5-1 to TRBJ2-7; 8 bases are shared with TRBD2. V was pared by 4 bases and J by 4 bases, with 10 bases of the junction left unmatched. Germline-derived CDR1 and CDR2 are SGHRS and YFSETQ. The CDR3 has 15 residues. The CDR3 protein is CASSIGRGFNYEQYF. The CDR3 DNA follows: TGCGCCAGCAGCATCGGGAGGGGATTTAATTACGAGCAGTACTTC.

V is TRBV19 and J is TRBJ2-1, with D perhaps matching TRBD2 (6 bases). Trimming took 1 base from V and 5 from J, leaving 12 bases between them. From germline, CDR1 is LNHDA and CDR2 SQIVND (reference sequence). This CDR3 has 15 residues. The CDR3 spells CASSIGAAGHNEQFF. The CDR3 nucleotides read TGTGCCAGTAGTATAGGTGCGGCGGGGCACAATGAGCAGTTCTTC.

V is TRBV7-2 and J is TRBJ1-1; 8 bases agree with TRBD1. Germline CDR1 SGHTA, CDR2 FQGNSA. This CDR3 spans 17 amino acids. Trimming at V came to 2 bases and at J to 0 bases, leaving 8 bases not matched to a gene. CDR3 bases: TGTGCCAGCAGCTTAACTGGGGACAGGTATGTGAACACTGAAGCTTTCTTT. Translating gives CASSLTGDRYVNTEAFF.

V usage is TRBV7-6 and J usage is TRBJ2-1; D is perhaps TRBD2 (6 bases). Germline CDR1 reads SGHVS; CDR2 reads FNYEAQ. Deletions cut 5 bases from V and 8 bases from J, with 10 bases between. This CDR3 has 12 residues. As DNA, the CDR3 is TGTGCCAGCAGCCTGACGGGGGATGAGCAGTTCTTC. This translates into CASSLTGDEQFF.

The rearrangement joins TRBV5-1 to TRBJ1-1; 8 positions agree with TRBD1. J was trimmed by 1 base and V by 3 bases; bases with no gene match: 8. Looked up from germline, CDR1 is SGHRS and CDR2 is YFSETQ. This CDR3 comprises 16 residues. CDR3 bases: TGCGCCAGCAGCTCCCGACAGGGGAGGGCGAACACTGAAGCTTTCTTT. Its translation is CASSSRQGRANTEAFF.

Notes on this clone: The same CDR3 is also encoded by other DNA sequences in this sample. V is TRBV4-3 and J is TRBJ2-1, with TRBD2 matching over 7 bases. Germline CDR1 is LGHNA and CDR2 is YSLEER. The V and J ends lost 0 bases and 6 bases, in that order; junction bases with no gene match: 2. The CDR3 length is 14 residues. The DNA of the CDR3 is TGCGCCAGCAGCCAAGATCGGACTAGCAATGAGCAGTTCTTC. This gives the protein CASSQDRTSNEQFF.